The 7 T cell receptor beta chains below were found in one sample sequenced in a study of cytomegalovirus exposure and HLA in healthy donors. PCR involved 60 Vbeta and 13 Jbeta primers. The assay was immunoSEQ multiplex PCR, and TCRdb's table has in-frame clones only and misses some. The sample includes about 170,000 clones, 76% of them seen just once. The sequenced sample consisted of PBMCs. The receptors here all came from a female donor in good health and CMV-seronegative.

The CDR3 nucleotides are TGTGCCAGCAGCTCCGCCGGGACTAGCCGAAAGAAGACCCAGTACTTC. Protein: CASSSAGTSRKKTQYF. The chain has TRBV7-2 and TRBJ2-5; 9 positions match TRBD2. V lost 4 bases, J lost 6 bases, and 12 bases stayed unmatched. Per germline, CDR1 SGHTA and CDR2 FQGNSA. The CDR3 totals 16 residues.

The chain couples TRBV29-1 to TRBJ2-1, with 9 bases aligning to TRBD1. CDR1 is SQVTM and CDR2 is ANQGSEA in the germline V gene. With V trimmed by 1 base and J by 2 bases, 9 bases remained unmatched. The CDR3 loop spans 17 amino acids. The DNA for the CDR3 is TGCAGCGTTGAAGGCGGACAGGGGAAGGGCACCTACAATGAGCAGTTCTTC. This codes for CSVEGGQGKGTYNEQFF.

This clone was picked up a small number of times. This rearrangement joins TRBV6-1 to TRBJ2-7; TRBD1 matches at 7 bases. The CDR3 consists of 13 residues. With 5 bases clipped from V and 3 bases from J, the junction kept 4 bases outside the gene matches. Germline loops: CDR1 MNHNS, CDR2 SASEGT. CDR3 sequence reads: CASSTGQFYEQYF. CDR3 DNA: TGTGCCAGCAGTACGGGACAGTTCTACGAGCAGTACTTC.

The chain employs TRBV7-9 and TRBJ1-5; a possible D gene is TRBD1 (5 bases). The CDR3 is made up of 14 amino acids. Germline-derived CDR1 and CDR2 are SEHNR and FQNEAQ (reference sequence). Trimming removed 5 bases at V and 0 bases at J, with 8 bases between. CDR3 amino acids: CASSAGYSNQPQHF. The DNA for the CDR3 is TGTGCCAGCAGCGCAGGGTATAGCAATCAGCCCCAGCATTTT.

CDR3 DNA: TGTGCCAGCTCACACTTAGCGGGGAGATACCAAGAGACCCAGTACTTC. Encoded protein: CASSHLAGRYQETQYF. The rearrangement joins TRBV18 to TRBJ2-5, with TRBD2 matching 8 bases. Germline lookup yields CDR1 KGHSH and CDR2 LQKENI. This CDR3 is built from 16 residues. V was clipped by 4 bases and J by 0 bases; unmatched bases: 7.

This rearrangement joins TRBV6-6 to TRBJ2-5; weak D call: TRBD1 (6 bases). Germline V lookup: CDR1 MNHNY, CDR2 SVGAGI (reference sequence). The CDR3 totals 13 residues. The germline V and J ends were trimmed by 5 bases and 5 bases, with 12 bases remaining between them. CDR3 coding DNA: TGTGCCAGCAGTCGGACAGACGGGGAGACCCAGTACTTC. This encodes CASSRTDGETQYF.

A remark on this clone: A junction boundary mismatches the germline segment, possibly from a read error. This sequence joins TRBV7-3 and TRBJ2-2; 12 bases match TRBD1. The CDR3 is made up of 18 amino acids. Germline V gene sequence: CDR1 SGHTA, CDR2 FQGTGA. The CDR3 nucleotides are TGTGCCAGCAGCTTAAAGGGACAGGGGGCGGCGAACACCGGGGAGCTGCTTTTT. Encoded protein: CASSLKGQGAANTGELLF.